This entry features one T cell receptor beta chain sequence. Its cognate antigen is unknown. A multiplex PCR was run with 60 Vbeta primers and 13 Jbeta primers. Per the original data handling: Approximately 79 million unique TCR beta chains, some 10 million of them shared, were counted by a later analysis. The assay was immunoSEQ multiplex PCR, and TCRdb's table has in-frame clones only and misses some. Clonal size and the V and J genes are those of that table, whereas D and trimming came from the DNA. The sample yields about 130,000 clones, over 50% seen once. This record comes from a study of cytomegalovirus exposure and HLA in healthy donors. Findings and caveats of the study: Accounts indicate the classifier identified cytomegalovirus status with strong specificity and sensitivity.

CDR3 length: 11 residues. The sequence derives from a human donor in good health. The chain uses TRBV21-1 and TRBJ1-5. TRBV21-1 represents a pseudogene. Sequenced material: PBMCs. The CDR3 DNA reads TGTGCCAGCAGCTACTTTCAGCCCCAGCATTTT. This encodes CASSYFQPQHF.